The present TCR beta chain was sequenced within a study of blood T cells in healthy people across ages. The sample holds a few counts of this clonotype. The authors ran a second PCR of about 6 to 11 cycles using a sample-barcoded 5' primer and a J-beta primer mix. Each CDR3 protein is one row after TCRdb ran MiXCR on the 5' RACE reads. This table holds 800,000 or so distinct CDR3 sequences, approximately 25% found once. Germline V gene data show CDR1 as SGHTA and CDR2 as FQGNSA. The CDR3 runs 15 residues. V was pared by 4 bases and J by 5 bases, with 17 bases between. These data also featured in a second study, about T cells of mothers and their children. That paper states: In unrelated and related pairs, TCR recombination output is shaped in a similar way by thymic selection.

The chain employs TRBV7-2 and TRBJ2-5, with D uncertain. This TCR was recovered from a boy under 18 in good health. Sequenced material: blood. DNA for the CDR3: TGTGCCAGCAGCTCCCCCTCGCAGGCTCGGGAGACCCAGTACTTC. Translating gives CASSSPSQARETQYF.